This T cell receptor (beta chain) was recorded in a study of T cells in Graves' hyperthyroidism and ophthalmopathy. To note about this clonotype: Its antigen remains unknown.

This CDR3 has 18 amino acids. Per germline, CDR1 SGHRS and CDR2 YFSETQ. V shed 1 base and J 5 bases; nucleotides not matched to a gene: 10. Study-level results: Most clonotypes expanded in thyroid above 0.001 were likewise present in blood.

Using RNA transcripts as the source, TCR beta CDR3 regions were amplified. RT-PCR in the first round (using the HTBI primer set) targeted the TCR CDR3. Using its own MiXCR run on the multiplex PCR reads, TCRdb lists one record per CDR3 protein. The table lists roughly 740,000 distinct CDR3 sequences, about 16% of them singletons. Patients aged 18 to 65 had newly diagnosed hyperthyroidism that had lasted under 2 months. The sequence was collected from a man aged 18 to 35 with Graves' hyperthyroidism. The chain uses TRBV5-1 and TRBJ2-2, with TRBD2 matching over 11 bases. Sequencing was done on a sample of blood. The CDR3 spells CASSLRLPLAGVTGELFF. The CDR3 DNA follows: TGCGCCAGCAGCTTGAGGCTACCACTAGCGGGAGTTACCGGGGAGCTGTTTTTT.